These T cell receptor beta chains were read from a single sample in a study of blood T cell repertoires in COVID-19. Profiling relied on immunoSEQ multiplex PCR, and the TCRdb table lists in-frame clones only, not all of them. Altogether under 200,000 clones are present, approximately 79% being singletons, with the ten largest covering 8.1%. The sample comprised peripheral blood. The receptors come from an older woman with COVID-19, enrolled during active disease. Each CDR3 is given with its conserved first and last residue. D genes are given only for firm matches. Expanded clones are given a class, and other clones once, few, many or no size at all.

TGTGCCAGCACCGCCCACACCTCGACTAGCGGGAGGGGGTATACGCAGTATTTT,CASTAHTSTSGRGYTQYF,few,TRBV28,TRBJ2-3,TRBD2
TGCAGCGTTGGGCGGGGATTCGAGCAGTACTTC,CSVGRGFEQYF,.,TRBV29-1,TRBJ2-7,.
TGTGCCAGCAGCTTTCTCCGGGTTCCCACCGGGGAGCTGTTTTTT,CASSFLRVPTGELFF,.,TRBV7-2,TRBJ2-2,.
TGTGCCAGCTCACGGAGACAGACCACGCTTCTAAATGCGAACACCGGGGAGCTGTTTTTT,CASSRRQTTLLNANTGELFF,.,TRBV18,TRBJ2-2,.
TGTGCCAGCAGTTACCGACAGGACCTTAACACTGAAGCTTTCTTT,CASSYRQDLNTEAFF,.,TRBV6-2/TRBV6-3,TRBJ1-1,.
TGTGCCAGCAGCCCAGAGATGGCTAGCGGGGGCTACGAGCAGTACTTC,CASSPEMASGGYEQYF,.,TRBV7-2,TRBJ2-7,TRBD2
TGTGCCACAAGACTAGCGGGAGGTACCGGGGAGCTGTTTTTT,CATRLAGGTGELFF,.,TRBV10-3,TRBJ2-2,TRBD2
TGCGCCAGCAGTCACCCAGGTGGGAGAAACACTGAAGCTTTCTTT,CASSHPGGRNTEAFF,.,TRBV23-1,TRBJ1-1,.
TGTGCCAGCAGCCCGGGACTAGCGGCTAAATACAATGAGCAGTTCTTC,CASSPGLAAKYNEQFF,.,TRBV7-9,TRBJ2-1,TRBD2
TGTGCCAGCAGTACCGGGAGCGAGACCCAGTACTTC,CASSTGSETQYF,.,TRBV25-1,TRBJ2-5,.
TGTGCCAGCAGCTTTGGGGACAGGGAAGAAAAACTGTTTTTT,CASSFGDREEKLFF,.,TRBV12-1,TRBJ1-4,.
TGTGCCAGCAGCGAGGGACTAGCCGCAGATACGCAGTATTTT,CASSEGLAADTQYF,.,TRBV7-3,TRBJ2-3,TRBD2
TGTGCCAGCAGAGCTGGACAGGATAATTCACCCCTCCACTTT,CASRAGQDNSPLHF,.,TRBV9,TRBJ1-6,TRBD1
TGTGCCAGTGACAATTCCGGACTAGTAGGCGAGCAGTACTTC,CASDNSGLVGEQYF,few,TRBV11-2,TRBJ2-7,TRBD2
TGTGCCAGCTTCCCCCGGGTGGGTGGCTACACCTTC,CASFPRVGGYTF,.,TRBV28,TRBJ1-2,.
TGTGCCAGCAGTCTGTCGGGGGGCCTGGGGGAAAAACTGTTTTTT,CASSLSGGLGEKLFF,.,TRBV28,TRBJ1-4,.
TGTGCCTGGAGCTACGGGGGAGCCACGAGCTCCTACAATGAGCAGTTCTTC,CAWSYGGATSSYNEQFF,.,TRBV30,TRBJ2-1,.
TGTGCCAGCAGCCTCCTCCGACAGTCCTACACCTTC,CASSLLRQSYTF,.,TRBV7-9,TRBJ1-2,.
TGTGCCAGCAGCGTCGGCGCTAGCGGGAGCAGGAACGAGCAGTACTTC,CASSVGASGSRNEQYF,.,TRBV9,TRBJ2-7,TRBD2
TGTGCCAGCAGTTTAGCAGGGGTTAATTCACCCCTCCACTTT,CASSLAGVNSPLHF,.,TRBV28,TRBJ1-6,.
TGTGCCAGCAGCTTGGATCCGGCGGGAGGGGGGAATGAGCAGTTCTTC,CASSLDPAGGGNEQFF,.,TRBV5-4,TRBJ2-1,TRBD2
TGTGCCAGCAACCGACAGGGGTCATCCGGGGAGCTGTTTTTT,CASNRQGSSGELFF,once,TRBV28,TRBJ2-2,TRBD1